The 10 T cell receptor beta chains below were found in one sample sequenced in a study of blood T cell repertoires in COVID-19. The protocol was immunoSEQ multiplex PCR, while the TCRdb copy is restricted to in-frame clones and leaves out a portion. This sample has about 110,000 clones, with approximately 87% found just once. The source material was peripheral blood. These receptors were obtained from a woman in her fifties or sixties with acute or convalescent COVID-19.

The chain combines TRBV19 with TRBJ2-2, with 8 nucleotides matching TRBD2. This CDR3 contains 14 residues. The trim removed 5 bases at V and 4 bases at J, leaving 3 bases unmatched. Germline V lookup: CDR1 LNHDA, CDR2 SQIVND (reference sequence). The chain's CDR3 is CASSRSGGTGELFF. CDR3 DNA sequence: TGTGCCAGTAGTCGGAGCGGGGGCACCGGGGAGCTGTTTTTT.

The rearrangement uses TRBV10-1 and TRBJ2-1; D unresolved. Germline V gene data show CDR1 as WNHNN and CDR2 as SYGVQD (reference sequence). With 3 bases removed from V and 8 bases from J, the gap between germline ends came to 11 bases. This CDR3 is 13 amino acids long. CDR3 sequence reads: CASSDDPRDEQFF. The CDR3, as DNA: TGCGCCAGCAGTGATGACCCACGGGATGAGCAGTTCTTC.

This clone was detected a few times. DNA for the CDR3: TGTGCCAGCGACAGATTATCCTCCTACAATGAGCAGTTCTTC. As protein: CASDRLSSYNEQFF. The chain is built from TRBV6-5 and TRBJ2-1; D perhaps matches TRBD1 (5 bases). The CDR3 covers 14 residues. CDR1 and CDR2 (germline): MNHEY, SVGAGI. Trimming removed 8 bases from V and 0 bases from J, with 11 bases in between.

The chain combines TRBV3-1 (or the pseudogene TRBV3-2) with TRBJ1-4; tentatively, D is TRBD1 (6 bases). Per the germline V gene, CDR1 is LGHDT and CDR2 is YNNKEL (reference sequence). Trimming took off 1 base at V and 8 bases at J, with 14 bases between the two ends. CDR3 length: 15 residues. The CDR3 region has the DNA TGTGCCAGCAGCCAAGGAGGGGGAGGGTACGAAAAACTGTTTTTT. As protein: CASSQGGGGYEKLFF.

The chain carries TRBV15 and TRBJ2-7, with no clear D. CDR1 is LNHNV, CDR2 YYDKDF, per germline (reference sequence). CDR3 length: 13 amino acids. With 5 bases removed from V and 0 bases from J, the gap between germline ends came to 8 bases. The CDR3 region has the DNA TGTGCCACCAGCCCCCAGGTCTCCTACGAGCAGTACTTC. It is translated as CATSPQVSYEQYF.

This clone was seen more than once but under ten times. The V gene is TRBV6-5, the J gene TRBJ1-2; 10 bases align to TRBD1. This CDR3 contains 15 residues. Germline V CDR1 and CDR2: MNHEY, SVGAGI. Trimming cost V 5 bases and J 6 bases; bases outside gene matches: 9. The CDR3 DNA reads TGTGCCAGCAGTATGACAGGGGGCGAATATAATGGCTACACCTTC. Its translation: CASSMTGGEYNGYTF.

V usage is TRBV12-3 or TRBV12-4 and J usage is TRBJ1-2; no firm D call. Deletions cut 5 bases from V and 2 bases from J, with 9 bases between. This CDR3 is built from 13 residues. The DNA of the CDR3 is TGTGCCAGCAGTCCCGGGATCAACTATGGCTACACCTTC. Translated, it gives CASSPGINYGYTF.

The chain employs TRBV5-1 and TRBJ1-1, with D tentatively TRBD1 (6 bases). Germline V CDR1 and CDR2: SGHRS, YFSETQ. V lost 3 bases, J lost 1 base, and 10 bases lay in between. The CDR3 totals 14 residues. As DNA, the CDR3 is TGCGCCAGCAGCTCGGACAGACCGAACACTGAAGCTTTCTTT. Translating it yields CASSSDRPNTEAFF. The whole variable domain, remainder taken from reference TRBV5-1 and TRBJ1-1, is KAGVTQTPRYLIKTRGQQVTLSCSPISGHRSVSWYQQTPGQGLQFLFEYFSETQRNKGNFPGRFSGRQFSNSRSEMNVSTLELGDSALYLCASSSDRPNTEAFFGQGTRLTVV.

The rearrangement links TRBV30 to TRBJ1-5; no clear D. V was pared by 1 base and J by 0 bases, with 19 bases between. From germline, CDR1 is GTSNPN and CDR2 SVGIG (reference sequence). CDR3 size: 18 residues. CDR3 nucleotide sequence: TGTGCCTGGAGTGCGGGGAAATGGGAATCGGGTAGCAATCAGCCCCAGCATTTT. Protein sequence: CAWSAGKWESGSNQPQHF.

This clone has only a few counts. The genes are TRBV14 and TRBJ1-6, with a possible D match to TRBD1 (6 bases). The germline gives CDR1 SGHDN, CDR2 FVKESK. Trimming removed 1 base from V and 9 bases from J, with 13 bases in between. The CDR3 has 15 amino acids. CDR3 region: CASSQVRKGVSPLHF. DNA of the CDR3: TGTGCCAGCAGCCAAGTCCGGAAGGGGGTTTCACCCCTCCACTTT. The whole variable domain, remainder taken from reference TRBV14 and TRBJ1-6, is EAGVTQFPSHSVIEKGQTVTLRCDPISGHDNLYWYRRVMGKEIKFLLHFVKESKQDESGMPNNRFLAERTGGTYSTLKVQPAELEDSGVYFCASSQVRKGVSPLHFGNGTRLTVT.